A selection of T cell receptor beta chains follows, all from one sample in a study of T cell repertoires in cytomegalovirus infection. TCRdb reanalysed the reads using MiXCR and keeps one entry per CDR3 protein. This table holds 250,000 to 300,000 distinct CDR3 sequences, roughly 9.1% found once. Sequenced: PBMCs. These receptors originate from a human donor in good health (CMV status not recorded). Some clones in this sample may be carry-over from other donors' samples. Both conserved end residues are part of each CDR3. D genes are given only for firm matches. For some rows the clone size is stated as once, few or many, or as a class when expanded; others skip it.

TRBJ2-3,.,TRBV20-1,.,CSAERQVLDTQYF,TGCAGTGCCGAACGACAGGTCCTGGATACGCAGTATTTT
TRBJ1-2,.,TRBV4-3,few,CASSQGDRLNYGYTF,TGCGCCAGCAGCCAAGGAGACCGGTTAAACTATGGCTACACCTTC
TRBJ1-5,TRBD1,TRBV7-2,many,CASSLVGTGAQPQHF,TGTGCCAGCAGCTTAGTGGGGACAGGGGCTCAGCCCCAGCATTTT
TRBJ1-3,.,TRBV20-1,many,CSATQGSSGNTIYF,TGCAGTGCTACCCAGGGTAGCTCTGGAAACACCATATATTTT
TRBJ1-1,TRBD1,TRBV29-1,.,CSASGGQGARLTEAFF,TGCAGCGCCTCAGGTGGGCAGGGGGCGAGGTTGACTGAAGCTTTCTTT
TRBJ2-2,.,TRBV7-6,.,CASSPGGTPNTGELFF,TGTGCCAGCAGCCCAGGGGGGACCCCGAACACCGGGGAGCTGTTTTTT
TRBJ2-7,.,TRBV19,many,CASSIAPRGEQYF,TGTGCCAGTAGTATAGCCCCCCGGGGCGAGCAGTACTTC
TRBJ2-7,.,TRBV12-3/TRBV12-4,.,CASTPGLHSYEQYF,TGTGCCAGCACCCCGGGACTTCATTCCTACGAGCAGTACTTC
TRBJ1-1,TRBD1,TRBV5-1,.,CASSSEGWSGGAGTEAFF,TGCGCCAGCAGCTCTGAAGGTTGGTCAGGGGGCGCGGGTACTGAAGCTTTCTTT
TRBJ1-1,.,TRBV10-3,.,CAIRARSPENTEAFF,TGTGCCATCAGGGCCCGGAGCCCGGAGAACACTGAAGCTTTCTTT
TRBJ1-1,TRBD1,TRBV7-9,few,CASSLGGTGRNTEAFF,TGTGCCAGCAGCTTAGGAGGGACAGGGAGGAACACTGAAGCTTTCTTT
TRBJ2-1,TRBD2,TRBV7-2,many,CASSPPGLAGVVNEQFF,TGTGCCAGCAGCCCCCCGGGTTTAGCGGGAGTGGTAAATGAGCAGTTCTTC
TRBJ2-7,.,TRBV4-3,many,CASSHDQGGTPYEQYF,TGCGCCAGCAGCCATGATCAGGGGGGGACCCCCTACGAGCAGTACTTC
TRBJ1-1,.,TRBV28,.,CASSLLFKQRNTEAFF,TGTGCCAGCAGTTTATTGTTCAAACAAAGGAACACTGAAGCTTTCTTT
TRBJ2-7,TRBD1,TRBV19,many,CASSIGTGASSYEQYF,TGTGCCAGTAGTATAGGGACAGGAGCATCTTCCTACGAGCAGTACTTC
TRBJ1-2,.,TRBV3-1,many,CASSLGGGDYGYTF,TGTGCCAGCAGCCTAGGAGGGGGGGACTATGGCTACACCTTC
TRBJ1-6,.,TRBV6-1,.,CASRIQEGNSPLHF,TGTGCCAGCAGGATACAGGAGGGGAATTCACCCCTCCACTTT
TRBJ2-5,TRBD2,TRBV7-6,many,CASSSQGGLAGEMRETQYF,TGTGCCAGCAGCTCCCAAGGTGGGCTAGCGGGAGAAATGAGAGAGACCCAGTACTTC
TRBJ2-3,.,TRBV5-6,many,CASSLGGYTQYF,TGTGCCAGCAGCTTAGGGGGTTATACGCAGTATTTT
TRBJ1-1,.,TRBV7-2,many,CASSLVGITEAFF,TGTGCCAGCAGCTTAGTCGGGATCACTGAAGCTTTCTTT
TRBJ2-5,TRBD2,TRBV19,many,CASSAELAAGETQYF,TGTGCCAGTAGTGCGGAACTAGCGGCCGGGGAGACCCAGTACTTC
TRBJ1-2,.,TRBV19,.,CASWWNYGYTF,TGTGCCAGTTGGTGGAACTATGGCTACACCTTC
TRBJ2-5,TRBD2,TRBV7-2,many,CASSRSGGAKAQYF,TGTGCCAGCAGCCGTAGCGGGGGGGCTAAGGCCCAGTACTTC
TRBJ2-7,.,TRBV2,few,CASSERLGVSYEQYF,TGTGCCAGCAGTGAAAGGCTCGGCGTCTCCTACGAGCAGTACTTC
TRBJ1-2,.,TRBV7-2,many,CASSFSTPSYGYTF,TGTGCCAGCAGCTTCTCTACCCCCTCCTATGGCTACACCTTC
TRBJ1-4,TRBD1,TRBV7-9,many,CASSSGTGINGLFF,TGTGCCAGCAGCTCCGGGACAGGGATCAATGGGCTGTTTTTT
TRBJ2-7,.,TRBV29-1,many,CSVGRGYEQYF,TGCAGCGTTGGCCGTGGCTACGAGCAGTACTTC
TRBJ2-1,TRBD1,TRBV19,many,CASRPDRSSYNEQFF,TGTGCCAGTAGACCGGACAGGAGCTCCTACAATGAGCAGTTCTTC
TRBJ2-1,.,TRBV28,.,CASSSGGVSEQFF,TGTGCCAGCAGCTCCGGGGGTGTGAGTGAGCAGTTCTTC